This T cell receptor beta chain was sequenced during a study of patients and donors after allogeneic stem cell transplantation. MiXCR was run by TCRdb on the RT-PCR reads, yielding one entry per CDR3 protein. The data hold about 150,000 distinct CDR3 sequences, with roughly 35% observed a single time. V was pared by 7 bases and J by 6 bases, with 15 bases between. CDR3 length equals 13 residues. The chain has TRBV12-3 or TRBV12-4 and TRBJ1-1; D gene unclear. Specimen: blood, either unsorted or a sorted T cell fraction (not recorded which). This sequence was found in a human donor who was either an allogeneic HSCT recipient or a stem cell or donor lymphocyte infusion donor (not recorded which). It is not recorded whose cells these are; they may come from a transplant donor. The CDR3 sequence is CASIETGRAEAFF. In DNA form, the CDR3 reads TGTGCCAGCATTGAGACGGGTCGGGCTGAAGCTTTCTTT.